A single sample is the source of the 30 T cell receptor beta chains below, sequenced in a study of CDR3 diversity in severe acne. TCRdb ran MiXCR on the PCR reads and lists one entry per CDR3 protein. Seen here are 79,000 or so distinct CDR3 sequences, 45% to 50% observed once, and the top ten hold 11%. Sequenced material: blood. Receptors were obtained from a male donor with severe acne vulgaris.

V usage is TRBV5-6 and J usage is TRBJ1-5; D is unclear. This CDR3 is built from 15 residues. Trimming stripped 0 bases from V and 1 base from J, with 8 bases between. Germline lookup yields CDR1 SGHDT and CDR2 YYEEEE. CDR3 amino acids: CASSLALGSNQPQHF. CDR3 sequence (DNA): TGTGCCAGCAGCTTGGCCCTCGGGAGCAATCAGCCCCAGCATTTT.

This clonotype was detected many times. This chain links TRBV24-1 with TRBJ2-5; 14 bases align to TRBD2. CDR3 size: 17 residues. V shed 6 bases and J 2 bases; nucleotides not matched to a gene: 7. Germline CDR1 reads KGHDR; CDR2 reads SFDVKD. In DNA, the CDR3 is TGTGCCACCAGTCCCGGGACTAGCGGGGGAGTACAAGAGACCCAGTACTTC. Protein product: CATSPGTSGGVQETQYF.

The chain couples TRBV19 to TRBJ2-7; 12 nucleotides agree with TRBD2. This CDR3 is built from 15 residues. Germline V gene data show CDR1 as LNHDA and CDR2 as SQIVND (reference sequence). The V segment lost 5 bases and the J segment 7 bases; nucleotides outside the gene matches: 9. The CDR3 bases are TGTGCCAGTAGTGGGTGGACTAGCGGGGCTGAGGAGCAGTACTTC. It encodes CASSGWTSGAEEQYF.

This clonotype was seen repeatedly, ten times or more. This chain links TRBV7-2 with TRBJ2-7, with 8 nucleotides matching TRBD1. J gave up 7 bases and V 5 bases, and 13 bases lay outside the gene matches. The V gene's germline CDR1 is SGHTA and CDR2 FQGNSA. This CDR3 contains 15 residues. CDR3 residues: CASSQYGTGTWEQYF. In nucleotides, the CDR3 is TGTGCCAGCAGCCAATACGGGACAGGCACCTGGGAGCAGTACTTC.

This sequence joins TRBV13 and TRBJ2-7, with 9 bases fitting TRBD2. From germline, CDR1 is PRHDT and CDR2 FYEKMQ (reference sequence). Trimming at V came to 4 bases and at J to 5 bases, leaving 3 bases not matched to a gene. The CDR3 loop spans 13 amino acids. The CDR3 here is CASSSLAGNEQYF. CDR3 nucleotides: TGTGCCAGCAGCTCTCTAGCGGGAAACGAGCAGTACTTC.

This chain links TRBV3-1 with TRBJ2-1; D perhaps matches TRBD2 (6 bases). V gave up 0 bases and J gave up 3 bases, with 9 bases separating them. The CDR3 sequence is 15 residues long. Germline CDR1 LGHDT, CDR2 YNNKEL (reference sequence). CDR3 region: CASSQEPAGYNEQFF. CDR3 sequence (DNA): TGTGCCAGCAGCCAAGAACCAGCGGGCTACAATGAGCAGTTCTTC.

The V call is TRBV29-1, the J call TRBJ2-2, with 8 positions matching TRBD2. The CDR3 consists of 15 residues. CDR1 and CDR2 (germline): SQVTM, ANQGSEA. The V gene end was trimmed by 5 bases and the J gene end by 1 base; junction bases not matched to a gene: 6. The CDR3 sequence is CSVFAGGLNTGELFF. Here the CDR3 DNA reads TGCAGCGTTTTTGCGGGAGGCCTGAACACCGGGGAGCTGTTTTTT.

CDR3 loop: CASSLAGRTNTEAFF. CDR3 nucleotide sequence: TGTGCCAGCAGCTTGGCGGGGCGGACCAACACTGAAGCTTTCTTT. V and J are TRBV5-8 and TRBJ1-1; tentatively, D is TRBD1 (5 bases). Germline V gene sequence: CDR1 SGHTS, CDR2 YDEGEE. V lost 0 bases to trimming and J lost 2 bases, with 11 bases between them. The CDR3 is 15 residues long.

V gene TRBV10-3 combines with J gene TRBJ2-1, with 12 nucleotides matching TRBD1. In germline, CDR1 is ENHRY, CDR2 SYGVKD. V was clipped by 2 bases and J by 6 bases; unmatched bases: 14. This CDR3 has 19 residues. The CDR3 reads CAISEEGTGGSGTVNEQFF. For the CDR3, the DNA is TGTGCCATCAGTGAGGAGGGGACAGGGGGCTCCGGGACCGTCAATGAGCAGTTCTTC.

The chain combines TRBV6-5 with TRBJ2-5; maybe TRBD2 (7 bases). Germline values: CDR1 MNHEY, CDR2 SVGAGI. Trimming stripped 2 bases from V and 1 base from J, with 11 bases between. The CDR3 sequence is 15 residues long. CDR3 loop: CASSYRGGFQETQYF. In DNA, the CDR3 is TGTGCCAGCAGTTACAGGGGGGGATTCCAAGAGACCCAGTACTTC.

V usage is TRBV29-1 and J usage is TRBJ1-2; 7 nucleotides line up with TRBD1. V trimming: 4 bases; J trimming: 0 bases; junction bases outside the gene matches: 5. The CDR3 runs 14 residues. Germline CDR1 SQVTM, CDR2 ANQGSEA. CDR3 protein: CSVADRLTNYGYTF. CDR3 nucleotide sequence: TGCAGCGTTGCGGACAGGCTAACTAACTATGGCTACACCTTC. Together with reference TRBV29-1 and TRBJ1-2, the CDR3 gives the full variable domain: SAVISQKPSRDICQRGTSLTIQCQVDSQVTMMFWYRQQPGQSLTLIATANQGSEATYESGFVIDKFPISRPNLTFSTLTVSNMSPEDSSIYLCSVADRLTNYGYTFGSGTRLTVV.

This chain joins TRBV25-1 and TRBJ1-6; unclear D gene. Trimming left V 5 bases short and J 11 bases short, with 1 base between. The germline V gene encodes CDR1 MGHDK and CDR2 SYGVNS. The CDR3 length is 9 residues. The CDR3 DNA reads as TGTGCCAGCAGTCCACCCCTCCACTTT. Encoded protein: CASSPPLHF.

This clonotype was seen at least ten times. This rearrangement joins TRBV5-8 to TRBJ2-3; 10 nucleotides line up with TRBD2. This CDR3 is built from 14 residues. Trimming cost V 3 bases and J 3 bases; bases outside gene matches: 1. Germline V CDR1 and CDR2: SGHTS, YDEGEE. CDR3 protein: CASSSGLATDTQYF. The CDR3 DNA is TGTGCCAGCAGCTCGGGACTAGCGACAGATACGCAGTATTTT.

By proportion, this clonotype is medium-sized (0.01 to 0.1%). This chain joins TRBV24-1 and TRBJ2-7, with no clear D. V gave up 0 bases and J gave up 3 bases, with 2 bases separating them. There are 12 residues in the CDR3. CDR1 and CDR2 (germline): KGHDR, SFDVKD. CDR3 sequence reads: CATSDLGYEQYF. In DNA form, the CDR3 reads TGTGCCACCAGTGATTTGGGCTACGAGCAGTACTTC.

This clonotype was counted at least ten times. The chain employs TRBV6-1 and TRBJ1-5; D call uncertain. Deletions cut 6 bases from V and 2 bases from J, with 11 bases between. Per germline, CDR1 MNHNS and CDR2 SASEGT. This CDR3 is built from 14 residues. CDR3 sequence: CASSVADRNQPQHF. The CDR3 bases are TGTGCCAGCAGCGTGGCAGATCGCAATCAGCCCCAGCATTTT.

The gene calls are TRBV20-1 and TRBJ2-7; TRBD2 matches 9 bases. CDR1 is DFQATT, CDR2 SNEGSKA, per germline (reference sequence). CDR3 length: 14 amino acids. V lost 0 bases, J lost 5 bases, and 5 bases stayed unmatched. CDR3 protein: CSARDGTSLDEQYF. The DNA for the CDR3 is TGCAGTGCTAGAGACGGGACTAGCCTCGACGAGCAGTACTTC.

This clonotype was seen repeatedly, ten times or more. The chain is built from TRBV29-1 and TRBJ2-3; D uncertain. Between the trimmed V and J ends, which lost 5 bases and 1 base, there was a span of 13 bases. Looked up from germline, CDR1 is SQVTM and CDR2 is ANQGSEA. The CDR3 runs to 14 residues. CDR3 sequence reads: CSVQRQEGTDTQYF. As DNA, the CDR3 is TGCAGCGTTCAGAGACAAGAGGGCACAGATACGCAGTATTTT.

The chain carries TRBV28 and TRBJ2-7; D is perhaps TRBD1 or TRBD2 (7 bases each). Per the germline V gene, CDR1 is MDHEN and CDR2 is SYDVKM. This CDR3 is 13 amino acids long. The V end lost 10 bases, the J end lost 2 bases, and 15 bases lay between the germline ends. The chain's CDR3 is CATGGGRTYEQYV. Written as DNA, the CDR3 is TGTGCCACAGGGGGGGGAAGGACCTACGAGCAGTACGTC.

This rearrangement joins TRBV5-8 to TRBJ2-5; TRBD2 agrees at 11 bases. The CDR3 is made up of 15 amino acids. With V trimmed by 4 bases and J by 5 bases, 7 bases remained unmatched. In germline, CDR1 is SGHTS, CDR2 YDEGEE. The CDR3 region has the DNA TGTGCCAGCAGCCCTCTAGCGGGAGGACAGGAGACCCAGTACTTC. It encodes CASSPLAGGQETQYF.

In regard to this clonotype: An end of the junction does not agree with germline; a read error may underlie this. This chain uses TRBV6-1 with TRBJ2-7, with D tentatively TRBD1 or TRBD2 (6 bases each). Germline V CDR1 and CDR2: MNHNS, SASEGT. This CDR3 is 13 amino acids long. The CDR3 reads CARGNGTGAEQDF. CDR3 DNA: TGTGCCAGGGGGAATGGTACGGGGGCAGAGCAGGACTTC.

This clonotype has ten or more counts. V and J are TRBV29-1 and TRBJ2-1, with D uncertain. Germline V CDR1 and CDR2: SQVTM, ANQGSEA. Trimming pared 4 bases from V and 4 bases from J, leaving 11 bases between. CDR3 length: 13 amino acids. Here the CDR3 DNA reads TGCAGCGTTGCCCGGGTTGATTACAATGAGCAGTTCTTC. This codes for CSVARVDYNEQFF.

In its sample, this clonotype was seen many times. CDR3 amino acids: CASSNKRVFNTEAFF. The CDR3 DNA sequence: TGTGCCAGCAGCAATAAACGGGTATTCAACACTGAAGCTTTCTTT. V is TRBV7-8 and J is TRBJ1-1; no clear D. The CDR3 is 15 amino acids. V gave up 5 bases and J gave up 2 bases, with 15 bases separating them. Germline CDR1 reads SGHVS; CDR2 reads FQNEAQ.

Worth noting for this clonotype: The junction shows a germline mismatch at one end, possibly a read error. This chain uses TRBV27 with TRBJ1-5; D remains unclear. This CDR3 comprises 12 residues. Germline CDR1 reads MNHEY; CDR2 reads SMNVEV (reference sequence). CDR3 loop: CASSSPHQPQHF. Written as DNA, the CDR3 is TGCGCCAGCAGTTCCCCGCACCAGCCCCAGCATTTT.

Remarks on this clonotype: A much bigger clone sits one base away, suggesting this may be a read error. CDR3 in DNA: TGCAGCGTTGATGTGACAGGGTATTATGGCTACACCTTC. Amino acid sequence: CSVDVTGYYGYTF. V usage is TRBV29-1 and J usage is TRBJ1-2; 7 bases are a match to TRBD1. This CDR3 spans 13 amino acids. Germline V lookup: CDR1 SQVTM, CDR2 ANQGSEA. J gave up 5 bases and V 3 bases, and 6 bases lay outside the gene matches. Drawing the rest from reference TRBV29-1 and TRBJ1-2, the complete variable domain is SAVISQKPSRDICQRGTSLTIQCQVDSQVTMMFWYRQQPGQSLTLIATANQGSEATYESGFVIDKFPISRPNLTFSTLTVSNMSPEDSSIYLCSVDVTGYYGYTFGSGTRLTVV.

This clonotype was observed a few times. Here the CDR3 DNA reads TGTGCCATCAGTGAGTTTCAGGGGCAAGAGACCCAGTACTTC. It yields the protein CAISEFQGQETQYF. The chain recombines TRBV10-3 with TRBJ2-5; D perhaps matches TRBD1 (6 bases). There are 14 residues in the CDR3. V was pared by 1 base and J by 2 bases, with 8 bases between. The V gene's germline CDR1 is ENHRY and CDR2 SYGVKD.

The rearrangement links TRBV28 to TRBJ2-1, with TRBD1 matching 9 bases. The germline gives CDR1 MDHEN, CDR2 SYDVKM. The CDR3 is made up of 15 amino acids. Losses at the gene ends were 6 bases for V and 6 bases for J; bases not matched to a gene: 9. CDR3 in DNA: TGTGCCAGCAGACGACAGGGGGGGGCCTGCAATGAGCAGTTCTTC. Protein sequence: CASRRQGGACNEQFF.

In this sample, this clonotype turned up once. The CDR3: CASSRPGDSGNTIYF. The CDR3 coding sequence is TGTGCCAGCAGTCGACCCGGAGACTCTGGAAACACCATATATTTT. This chain uses TRBV25-1 with TRBJ1-3, with no clear D. This CDR3 spans 15 amino acids. Between the trimmed V and J ends, which lost 5 bases and 0 bases, there was a span of 11 bases. Per germline, CDR1 MGHDK and CDR2 SYGVNS. Combining the CDR3 with reference TRBV25-1 and TRBJ1-3 gives the whole variable domain EADIYQTPRYLVIGTGKKITLECSQTMGHDKMYWYQQDPGMELHLIHYSYGVNSTEKGDLSSESTVSRIRTEHFPLTLESARPSHTSQYLCASSRPGDSGNTIYFGEGSWLTVV.

This sequence joins TRBV7-9 and TRBJ1-1; D remains unclear. In germline, CDR1 is SEHNR, CDR2 FQNEAQ (reference sequence). CDR3 length: 13 amino acids. The V end was cut by 5 bases, the J end by 3 bases, with 10 bases between. The DNA for the CDR3 is TGTGCCAGCAGCACCGTTGGGTACACTGAAGCTTTCTTT. This encodes CASSTVGYTEAFF.

This clonotype came up a few times. Possible read error: a much larger clone is one base away. The chain employs TRBV25-1 and TRBJ2-7, with D unresolved. Looked up from germline, CDR1 is MGHDK and CDR2 is SYGVNS. The CDR3 sequence is 11 residues long. CDR3 in amino acids: CASGDPYEQYF. DNA for the CDR3: TGTGCCAGCGGTGACCCCTACGAGCAGTACTTC.

Comments on this clonotype: A much larger clone lies a single base off, so this may be a read error. This sequence joins TRBV7-6 and TRBJ1-4, with TRBD1 identical over 9 bases. Per germline, CDR1 SGHVS and CDR2 FNYEAQ. The CDR3 sequence is 15 residues long. CDR3 residues: CASSLADRGGEKLLF. In nucleotides, the CDR3 is TGTGCCAGCAGCTTAGCGGACAGGGGAGGGGAAAAACTGCTTTTT.